The 16 T cell receptor beta chains given below trace back to one sample, sequenced in a study of T-cell memory formation after mild COVID-19. TCRdb analysed the 5' RACE reads with MiXCR anew, one entry per CDR3 protein. The sample carries under 450,000 distinct CDR3 sequences, 20% to 25% recorded once. Sequenced material: PBMCs or a T cell subset sorted from them (not recorded which). All receptors come from an adult woman who had mild COVID-19 (a few samples of this study predate the infection). Cell type and time point are not known.

The genes are TRBV2 and TRBJ2-7; D assignment may be TRBD1 or TRBD2 (5 bases each). Germline CDR1 is SNHLY and CDR2 is FYNNEI. The V gene lost 10 bases and the J gene lost 1 base, with 14 bases spanning the gap. The CDR3 is made up of 13 amino acids. The CDR3: CATLGERSYEQYF. As DNA, the CDR3 is TGTGCCACCTTGGGGGAGAGGTCCTACGAGCAGTACTTC.

The chain has TRBV12-3 or TRBV12-4 and TRBJ1-1; TRBD1 aligns across 10 bases. The CDR3 is 15 residues long. Germline trimming cut 4 bases from V and 6 bases from J; bases unmatched to any gene: 8. The CDR3 nucleotides are TGTGCCAGCAGTTCTGGAGACAGGGGGCGCCCTGAAGCTTTCTTT. Translated: CASSSGDRGRPEAFF.

This clonotype has more than one count but fewer than ten. V usage is TRBV3-1 and J usage is TRBJ1-1; 9 nucleotides align to TRBD1. The ends lost 0 bases at V and 6 bases at J; junction bases unmatched: 8. There are 16 residues in the CDR3. The germline V gene encodes CDR1 LGHDT and CDR2 YNNKEL (reference sequence). This CDR3 reads CASSQDRTGGLAEAFF. The CDR3 DNA is TGTGCCAGCAGCCAAGATAGAACAGGGGGCTTGGCTGAAGCTTTCTTT.

There are a few counts of this clonotype. The chain uses TRBV4-1 and TRBJ1-1; D is uncertain. Germline assignment: CDR1 MGHRA and CDR2 YSYEKL. The CDR3 length is 13 residues. Deletions cut 4 bases from V and 5 bases from J, with 11 bases between. CDR3 sequence reads: CASSLARRTEAFF. CDR3 sequence (DNA): TGCGCCAGCAGCCTAGCAAGGAGGACTGAAGCTTTCTTT.

The V gene is TRBV7-3, the J gene TRBJ2-5; no reliable D call. V lost 0 bases to trimming and J lost 4 bases, with 12 bases between them. The length of the CDR3 is 15 residues. CDR1 and CDR2 from the germline V gene are SGHTA and FQGTGA. This CDR3 is CASSLTAGPIETQYF. The CDR3 DNA sequence: TGTGCCAGCAGCTTAACGGCCGGTCCAATAGAGACCCAGTACTTC.

The rearrangement links TRBV10-3 to TRBJ1-2; possibly TRBD1 for D (6 bases). Between the trimmed V and J ends, which lost 0 bases and 7 bases, there was a span of 9 bases. CDR1 is ENHRY and CDR2 is SYGVKD in the germline V gene. This CDR3 has 13 amino acids. The CDR3 is CAISESTGIGYTF. The DNA of the CDR3 is TGTGCCATCAGTGAGTCTACAGGGATTGGCTACACCTTC.

This clonotype occurred a few times. The chain recombines TRBV6-1 with TRBJ2-2; D tentatively reads TRBD1 or TRBD2 (5 bases each). Germline-derived CDR1 and CDR2 are MNHNS and SASEGT. V gave up 8 bases and J gave up 5 bases, with 12 bases separating them. This CDR3 spans 13 amino acids. The CDR3 DNA follows: TGTGCCAGCGGAGAGGGGCCGACCGGGGAGCTGTTTTTT. Translation: CASGEGPTGELFF.

This clonotype occurred a few times. V is TRBV24-1 and J is TRBJ2-2, with 7 nucleotides matching TRBD2. Looked up from germline, CDR1 is KGHDR and CDR2 is SFDVKD. Trimming at V came to 9 bases and at J to 4 bases, leaving 10 bases not matched to a gene. The CDR3 has 15 amino acids. CDR3 bases: TGTGCCACCGAGGCGGGAGCACGGAGCACCGGGGAGCTGTTTTTT. It translates to CATEAGARSTGELFF.

This clonotype has ten or more counts. J is TRBJ2-7 and V is TRBV7-9; D gene ambiguous. The length of the CDR3 is 14 residues. The V end lost 5 bases, the J end lost 3 bases, and 14 bases lay between the germline ends. CDR1 is SEHNR and CDR2 is FQNEAQ in the germline V gene (reference sequence). The CDR3 DNA is TGTGCCAGCAGCGACGGTAGGGCAGGCTACGAGCAGTACTTC. It translates to CASSDGRAGYEQYF.

This clonotype was counted only a few times. The chain joins TRBV7-8 to TRBJ1-2; 7 bases match TRBD1. V lost 1 base and J lost 2; bases outside the gene matches: 4. Per the germline V gene, CDR1 is SGHVS and CDR2 is FQNEAQ. The CDR3 is 15 amino acids. The CDR3 loop is CASSLVEGQNYGYTF. The CDR3 bases are TGTGCCAGCAGCTTAGTCGAGGGACAGAACTATGGCTACACCTTC.

V and J are TRBV5-1 and TRBJ2-6, with 8 bases that match TRBD1. V was clipped by 2 bases and J by 2 bases; unmatched bases: 3. In germline, CDR1 is SGHRS, CDR2 YFSETQ. The CDR3 sequence is 16 residues long. CDR3 loop: CASSFTGGAGANVLTF. As DNA, the CDR3 is TGCGCCAGCAGCTTTACAGGGGGTGCTGGGGCCAACGTCCTGACTTTC.

The J gene is TRBJ1-1, the V gene TRBV12-5; unclear D gene. The germline V and J ends were trimmed by 6 bases and 3 bases, with 8 bases remaining between them. The CDR3 spans 12 residues. The germline V gene has CDR1 LGHNT and CDR2 FRNRAP. In nucleotides, the CDR3 is TGTGCTAGTGGCCCGGTGGACACTGAAGCTTTCTTT. As protein: CASGPVDTEAFF.

The V call is TRBV14, the J call TRBJ1-2; 8 bases are a match to TRBD1. Germline CDR1 and CDR2: SGHDN and FVKESK. CDR3 length: 13 amino acids. V shed 9 bases and J 2 bases; nucleotides not matched to a gene: 5. The CDR3 loop reads CASSDRANYGYTF. CDR3 in DNA: TGTGCCAGTTCGGACAGGGCGAACTATGGCTACACCTTC.

This clonotype has more than one count but fewer than ten. V is TRBV7-9 and J is TRBJ1-1, with D possibly matching TRBD1 (5 bases). Germline CDR1 and CDR2: SEHNR and FQNEAQ (reference sequence). The CDR3 sequence is 13 residues long. V lost 6 bases, J lost 0 bases, and 8 bases lay in between. The chain's CDR3 is CASRQALNTEAFF. As DNA, the CDR3 is TGTGCCAGCAGACAGGCCCTGAACACTGAAGCTTTCTTT.

V is TRBV7-9 and J is TRBJ2-5; D possibly corresponds to TRBD2 (6 bases). V was trimmed by 8 bases and J by 7 bases, leaving 11 bases between them. The CDR3 is made up of 11 amino acids. Germline V gives CDR1 SEHNR, CDR2 FQNEAQ (reference sequence). This chain's CDR3 is CASDFGGTQYF. DNA of the CDR3: TGTGCCAGCGACTTCGGGGGGACCCAGTACTTC.

The chain's CDR3 is CASSPLNPHLAGVHEQFF. The DNA of the CDR3 is TGTGCCAGCAGCCCTTTGAACCCCCATTTAGCGGGAGTCCATGAGCAGTTCTTC. The J gene is TRBJ2-1, the V gene TRBV6-5; TRBD2 matches 9 bases. V shed 6 bases, J shed 8 bases, and the junction held 20 bases outside the gene matches. Germline V gene sequence: CDR1 MNHEY, CDR2 SVGAGI. This CDR3 is 18 amino acids long.